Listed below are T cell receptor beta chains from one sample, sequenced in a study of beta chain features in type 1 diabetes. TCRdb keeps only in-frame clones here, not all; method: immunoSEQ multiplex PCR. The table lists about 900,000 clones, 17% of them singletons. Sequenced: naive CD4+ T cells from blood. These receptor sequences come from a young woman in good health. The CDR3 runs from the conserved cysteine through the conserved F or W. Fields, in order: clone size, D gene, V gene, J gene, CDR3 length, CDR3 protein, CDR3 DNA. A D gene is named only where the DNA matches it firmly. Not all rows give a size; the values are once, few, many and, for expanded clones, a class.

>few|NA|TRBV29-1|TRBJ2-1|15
CSAEAIAVRYNEQFF
TGCAGCGCTGAAGCAATAGCGGTAAGGTACAATGAGCAGTTCTTC
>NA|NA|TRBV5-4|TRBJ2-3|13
CASSAGSADTQYF
TGTGCCAGCAGCGCGGGGTCAGCGGATACGCAGTATTTT
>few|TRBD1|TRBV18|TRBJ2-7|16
CASSPPLGQGKDEQYF
TGTGCCAGCTCACCACCCTTGGGACAGGGCAAGGACGAGCAGTACTTC
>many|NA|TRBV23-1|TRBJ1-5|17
CASSPSGSGNSNQPQHF
TGCGCCAGCAGTCCCTCCGGGAGTGGGAATAGCAATCAGCCCCAGCATTTT
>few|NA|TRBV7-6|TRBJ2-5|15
CASSRLGRGQETQYF
TGTGCCAGCAGCCGACTAGGCAGGGGACAAGAGACCCAGTACTTC
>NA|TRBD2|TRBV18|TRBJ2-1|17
CASSPPTGGRGYNEQFF
TGTGCCAGCTCACCACCGACGGGCGGGAGAGGCTACAATGAGCAGTTCTTC
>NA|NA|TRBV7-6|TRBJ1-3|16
CASSLGPLNSGNTIYF
TGTGCCAGCAGCTTAGGTCCATTAAACTCTGGAAACACCATATATTTT
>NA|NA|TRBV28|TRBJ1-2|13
CASSLQMRGGYTF
TGTGCCAGCAGTTTACAGATGCGTGGAGGCTACACCTTC
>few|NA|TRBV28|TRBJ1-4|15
CASSLFEGWREKLFF
TGTGCCAGCAGTTTATTTGAGGGATGGAGGGAAAAACTGTTTTTT
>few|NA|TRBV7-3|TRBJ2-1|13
CASSSLRVGEQFF
TGTGCCAGCAGCTCACTTAGGGTTGGTGAGCAGTTCTTC
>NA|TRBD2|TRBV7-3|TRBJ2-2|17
CASSKSDRTSGRGELFF
TGTGCCAGCAGCAAATCCGACAGGACTAGCGGGCGCGGGGAGCTGTTTTTT
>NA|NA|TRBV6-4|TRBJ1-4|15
CASSARPSSEEKLFF
TGTGCCAGCAGCGCCCGTCCTTCCAGTGAGGAAAAACTGTTTTTT
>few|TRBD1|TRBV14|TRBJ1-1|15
CASSLMTGANTEAFF
TGTGCCAGCAGCCTCATGACAGGGGCGAACACTGAAGCTTTCTTT
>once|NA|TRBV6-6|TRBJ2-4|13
CASSDPTGNIQYF
TGTGCCAGCAGCGATCCTACAGGAAACATTCAGTACTTC
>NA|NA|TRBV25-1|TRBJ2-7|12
CASSFRGGEQYF
TGTGCCAGCAGTTTCCGAGGGGGCGAGCAGTACTTC
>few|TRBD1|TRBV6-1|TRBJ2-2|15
CASREGQANTGELFF
TGTGCCAGCAGAGAGGGACAGGCGAACACCGGGGAGCTGTTTTTT
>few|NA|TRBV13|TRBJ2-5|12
CASRHVGETQYF
TGTGCCAGCAGACATGTCGGAGAGACCCAGTACTTC
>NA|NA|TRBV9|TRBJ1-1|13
CASSVVTNTEAFF
TGTGCCAGCAGCGTCGTTACGAACACTGAAGCTTTCTTT
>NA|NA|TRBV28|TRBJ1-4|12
CASSTRQALAGF
TGTGCCAGCAGTACCCGACAGGCCCTCGCTGGATTT
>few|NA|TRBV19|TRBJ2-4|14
CASSPGTTKNIQYF
TGTGCCAGTAGCCCCGGGACAACCAAAAACATTCAGTACTTC
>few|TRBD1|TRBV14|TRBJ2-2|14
CASSQYRGTGELFF
TGTGCCAGCAGCCAATACAGGGGCACCGGGGAGCTGTTTTTT
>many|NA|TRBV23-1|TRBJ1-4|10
CAFPGEKLFF
TGCGCCTTCCCAGGCGAAAAACTGTTTTTT
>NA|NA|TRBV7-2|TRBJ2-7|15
CASSLGAERAYEQYF
TGTGCCAGCAGCTTAGGAGCGGAAAGGGCCTACGAGCAGTACTTC
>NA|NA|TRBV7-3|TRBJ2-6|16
CASSQTGNSGANVLTF
TGTGCCAGCAGCCAAACAGGGAACTCTGGGGCCAACGTCCTGACTTTC
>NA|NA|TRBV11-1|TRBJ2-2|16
CASSRTEDPNTGELFF
TGTGCCAGCAGCCGGACGGAAGACCCGAACACCGGGGAGCTGTTTTTT
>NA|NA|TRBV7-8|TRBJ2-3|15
CASSLGGGFPDTQYF
TGTGCCAGCAGCTTAGGCGGGGGCTTCCCAGATACGCAGTATTTT
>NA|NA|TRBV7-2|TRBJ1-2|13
CASSLAGTGGYTF
TGTGCCAGCAGCTTAGCGGGGACGGGTGGCTACACCTTC
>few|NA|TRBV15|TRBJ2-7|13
CATSRDQVNEQYF
TGTGCCACCAGCAGAGACCAGGTCAACGAGCAGTACTTC
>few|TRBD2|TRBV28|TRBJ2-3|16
CASSSTLAGTTDTQYF
TGTGCCAGCAGTTCCACACTAGCGGGGACCACAGATACGCAGTATTTT
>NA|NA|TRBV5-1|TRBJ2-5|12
CASSLLGETQYF
TGCGCCAGCAGCTTGCTGGGGGAGACCCAGTACTTC
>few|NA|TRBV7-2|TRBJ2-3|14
CASSLRPQTDTQYF
TGTGCCAGCAGCTTAAGACCCCAAACAGATACGCAGTATTTT
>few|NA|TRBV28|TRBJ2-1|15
CASSQQNSPYNEQFF
TGTGCCAGCAGTCAACAGAATTCCCCCTACAATGAGCAGTTCTTC
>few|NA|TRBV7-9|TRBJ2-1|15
CASSFGSKSYNEQFF
TGTGCCAGCAGCTTCGGGAGTAAATCCTACAATGAGCAGTTCTTC
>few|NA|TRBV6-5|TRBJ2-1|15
CASSYSGHSYNEQFF
TGTGCCAGCAGTTATTCAGGGCACTCCTACAATGAGCAGTTCTTC
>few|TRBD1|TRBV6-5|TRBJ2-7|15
CASSSGQGLWYEQYF
TGTGCCAGCAGTTCCGGACAGGGGCTTTGGTACGAGCAGTACTTC
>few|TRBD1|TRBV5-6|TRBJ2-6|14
CASSTGAGANVLTF
TGTGCCAGCAGCACAGGGGCTGGGGCCAACGTCCTGACTTTC
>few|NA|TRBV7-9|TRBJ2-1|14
CASSFNHIRDEQFF
TGTGCCAGCAGCTTTAATCACATACGAGATGAGCAGTTCTTC
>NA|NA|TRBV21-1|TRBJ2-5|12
CAPRPRKETQYF
TGTGCCCCCAGGCCTAGAAAAGAGACCCAGTACTTC
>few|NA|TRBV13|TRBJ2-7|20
CASSRLLVPRVSHGSYEQYF
TGTGCCAGCAGCCGGCTCCTAGTCCCAAGGGTCTCCCACGGCTCGTACGAGCAGTACTTC
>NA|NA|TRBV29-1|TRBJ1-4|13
CSVRPGPNEKLFF
TGCAGCGTACGCCCGGGACCTAATGAAAAACTGTTTTTT
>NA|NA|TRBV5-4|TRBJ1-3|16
CASSLGRPTSGNTIYF
TGTGCCAGCAGCTTGGGTCGGCCGACCTCTGGAAACACCATATATTTT
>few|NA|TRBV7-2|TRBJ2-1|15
CASSPDPNRYNEQFF
TGTGCCAGCAGCCCAGACCCGAACCGTTACAATGAGCAGTTCTTC
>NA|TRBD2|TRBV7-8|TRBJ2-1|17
CASSILLAGGSGDEQFF
TGTGCCAGCAGCATCCTCCTAGCGGGAGGGTCGGGTGATGAGCAGTTCTTC
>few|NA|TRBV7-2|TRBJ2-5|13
CASSPRGVETQYF
TGTGCCAGCAGCCCCCGCGGGGTCGAGACCCAGTACTTC
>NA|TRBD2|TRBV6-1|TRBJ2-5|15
CASKKLAGDQETQYF
TGTGCCAGTAAAAAGCTAGCGGGGGATCAAGAGACCCAGTACTTC
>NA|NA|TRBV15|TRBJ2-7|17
CATSRGLAGDSSYEQYF
TGTGCCACCAGCAGAGGTCTCGCAGGAGACAGCTCCTACGAGCAGTACTTC
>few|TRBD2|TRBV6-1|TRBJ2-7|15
CASSEAGTRHYEQYF
TGTGCCAGCAGTGAAGCCGGGACTAGGCACTACGAGCAGTACTTC
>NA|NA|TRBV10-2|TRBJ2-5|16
CASSPRLAARQETQYF
TGCGCCAGCAGTCCCCGTTTAGCAGCTCGCCAAGAGACCCAGTACTTC
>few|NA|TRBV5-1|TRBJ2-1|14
CASSLGQGSNEQFF
TGCGCCAGCAGCTTGGGTCAGGGTTCGAATGAGCAGTTCTTC
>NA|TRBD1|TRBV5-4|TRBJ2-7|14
CASSTRDRGDEQYF
TGTGCCAGCAGCACCCGGGACAGGGGGGACGAGCAGTACTTC
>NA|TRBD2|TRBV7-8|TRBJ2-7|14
CASSLGTSSLEQYF
TGTGCCAGCAGCTTAGGGACTAGCTCCCTCGAGCAGTACTTC
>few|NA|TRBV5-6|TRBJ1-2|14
CASSLGRTNYGYTF
TGTGCCAGCAGCTTGGGGCGAACTAACTATGGCTACACCTTC
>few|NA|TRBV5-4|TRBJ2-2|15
CASSLDPANTGELFF
TGTGCCAGCAGCTTGGACCCTGCGAACACCGGGGAGCTGTTTTTT
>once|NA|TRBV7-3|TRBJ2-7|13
CASSLTATYEQYF
TGTGCCAGCAGCTTAACTGCAACCTACGAGCAGTACTTC
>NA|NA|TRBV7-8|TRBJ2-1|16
CASSLRGGSNGGEQFF
TGTGCCAGCAGCTTACGGGGCGGAAGTAACGGCGGTGAGCAGTTCTTC
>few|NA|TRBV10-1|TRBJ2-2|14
CASSNDRNTGELFF
TGCGCCAGCAGTAATGACAGAAACACCGGGGAGCTGTTTTTT
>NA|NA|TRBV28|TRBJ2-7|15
CASSSPGASPYEQYF
TGTGCCAGCAGTTCGCCGGGGGCTTCCCCCTACGAGCAGTACTTC
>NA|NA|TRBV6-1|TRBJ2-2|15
CASSEIAGSPGELFF
TGTGCCAGCAGTGAAATCGCAGGGTCCCCCGGGGAGCTGTTTTTT
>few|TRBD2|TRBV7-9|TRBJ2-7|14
CASSPSGTAYEQYF
TGTGCCAGCAGCCCTAGCGGAACCGCCTACGAGCAGTACTTC